The 11 T cell receptor beta chains in this list originate from one sample, sequenced in a study of T cells in Graves' hyperthyroidism and ophthalmopathy. Amplification yielded TCR beta CDR3 regions, with RNA transcripts as the source. The HTBI primer set was used in a first-round RT-PCR of the TCR CDR3. TCRdb analysed the multiplex PCR reads with MiXCR anew, one entry per CDR3 protein. The table includes 300,000 to 400,000 distinct CDR3 sequences, under 25% detected once. Input material: blood. The source is a woman in her fifties or sixties with Graves' hyperthyroidism.

Many counts were recorded for this clonotype. The rearrangement uses TRBV12-3 or TRBV12-4 and TRBJ2-5; D tentatively fits TRBD1 or TRBD2 (5 bases each). The CDR3 has 14 amino acids. The V and J ends lost 6 bases and 1 base respectively, with 12 bases between them. For the CDR3, the DNA is TGTGCCAGCAGACTGGGGCGGGTCCAAGAGACCCAGTACTTC. The encoded protein is CASRLGRVQETQYF.

The chain combines TRBV12-3 or TRBV12-4 with TRBJ2-1; D might be TRBD2 (6 bases). V lost 2 bases to trimming and J lost 2 bases, with 10 bases between them. This CDR3 region has 15 residues. The CDR3 sequence is CASSLMLAAYNEQFF. In nucleotides, the CDR3 is TGTGCCAGCAGTTTAATGTTAGCGGCCTACAATGAGCAGTTCTTC.

V is TRBV20-1 and J is TRBJ2-7, with 9 bases aligning to TRBD2. The CDR3 runs 16 residues. V shed 4 bases and J 1 base; nucleotides not matched to a gene: 11. Germline V CDR1 and CDR2: DFQATT, SNEGSKA (reference sequence). The CDR3 is CSANPQTSGGSYEQYF. In DNA, the CDR3 is TGCAGTGCTAACCCCCAGACTAGCGGCGGGTCCTACGAGCAGTACTTC.

The chain employs TRBV2 and TRBJ2-1; 7 positions agree with TRBD1. This CDR3 region has 12 residues. Looked up from germline, CDR1 is SNHLY and CDR2 is FYNNEI. J gave up 15 bases and V 5 bases, and 10 bases lay outside the gene matches. The CDR3 protein is CASSSRQGRGFF. The CDR3, as DNA: TGTGCCAGCAGTTCCCGACAGGGCAGAGGGTTCTTC.

This clonotype was seen many times. This chain uses TRBV18 with TRBJ1-4; D might be TRBD1 (5 bases). In germline, CDR1 is KGHSH, CDR2 LQKENI. The CDR3 runs 14 residues. V was cut by 0 bases and J by 4 bases, with 6 bases left in between. The CDR3 sequence: CASSPPQGNEKLFF. DNA for the CDR3: TGTGCCAGCTCACCACCCCAGGGTAATGAAAAACTGTTTTTT.

This clonotype was observed a single time. The chain recombines TRBV19 with TRBJ2-6; possible D gene TRBD1, 5 bases. Trimming took 6 bases from V and 3 from J, leaving 9 bases between them. Germline CDR1 LNHDA, CDR2 SQIVND (reference sequence). The CDR3 has 14 residues. The CDR3 reads CASRGLLGANVLTF. DNA of the CDR3: TGTGCCAGTAGGGGGCTGCTTGGGGCCAACGTCCTGACTTTC.

This clonotype was picked up many times. The CDR3 protein is CASSLSGLGLNSPLHF. The DNA for the CDR3 is TGTGCCAGCAGTTTATCAGGGTTGGGGCTCAATTCACCCCTCCACTTT. The rearrangement links TRBV27 to TRBJ1-6, with D possibly being TRBD1 (5 bases). With 0 bases removed from V and 7 bases from J, the gap between germline ends came to 13 bases. From germline, CDR1 is MNHEY and CDR2 SMNVEV (reference sequence). The CDR3 spans 16 residues.

This chain links TRBV29-1 with TRBJ2-1, with D possibly matching TRBD1 (6 bases). CDR3 length: 11 residues. The V and J ends lost 4 bases and 9 bases respectively, with 10 bases between them. Germline V gene lookup returns CDR1 SQVTM and CDR2 ANQGSEA. DNA of the CDR3: TGCAGCGTTGTGGGGGCGGTTGAGCAGTTCTTC. This sequence encodes CSVVGAVEQFF.

The chain combines TRBV7-9 with TRBJ1-1; perhaps TRBD1 as D (5 bases). CDR3 size: 16 residues. CDR1 is SEHNR, CDR2 FQNEAQ, per germline (reference sequence). Between the trimmed V and J ends, which lost 2 bases and 3 bases, there was a span of 16 bases. CDR3 coding DNA: TGTGCCAGCAGCTTAAGGGGAGCGGAGAAGGACACTGAAGCTTTCTTT. It translates to CASSLRGAEKDTEAFF.

A few counts support this clonotype. CDR3 amino acids: CASSLGYGGGTEAFF. CDR3 nucleotides: TGTGCCAGCAGTTTGGGTTATGGGGGCGGCACTGAAGCTTTCTTT. This chain joins TRBV28 and TRBJ1-1; D is possibly TRBD1 (6 bases). V was clipped by 3 bases and J by 4 bases, with 15 bases between them. Germline assignment: CDR1 MDHEN and CDR2 SYDVKM. CDR3 size: 15 residues.

The chain carries TRBV20-1 and TRBJ2-2; 9 bases fit TRBD2. V shed 2 bases and J 3 bases; nucleotides not matched to a gene: 10. Per germline, CDR1 DFQATT and CDR2 SNEGSKA (reference sequence). The CDR3 is made up of 17 amino acids. CDR3 loop: CSARPHKREAYTGELFF. DNA of the CDR3: TGCAGTGCTAGACCTCATAAGCGGGAGGCGTACACCGGGGAGCTGTTTTTT.